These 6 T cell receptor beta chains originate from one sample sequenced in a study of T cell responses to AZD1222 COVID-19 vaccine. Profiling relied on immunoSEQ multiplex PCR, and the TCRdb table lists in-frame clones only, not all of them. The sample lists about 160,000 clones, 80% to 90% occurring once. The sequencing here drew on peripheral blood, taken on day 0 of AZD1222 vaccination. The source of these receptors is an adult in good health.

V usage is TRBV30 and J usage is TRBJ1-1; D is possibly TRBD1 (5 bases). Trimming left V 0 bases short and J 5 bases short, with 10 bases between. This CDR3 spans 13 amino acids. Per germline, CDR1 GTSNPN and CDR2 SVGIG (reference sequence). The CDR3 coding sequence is TGTGCCTGGAGTGTAGGGGCGCGGACTGAAGCTTTCTTT. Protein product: CAWSVGARTEAFF.

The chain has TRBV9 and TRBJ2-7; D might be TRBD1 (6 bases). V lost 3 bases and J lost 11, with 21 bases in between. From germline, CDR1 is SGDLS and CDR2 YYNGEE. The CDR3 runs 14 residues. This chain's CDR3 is CASSATGTTLLKYF. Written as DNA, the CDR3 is TGTGCCAGCAGCGCGACCGGGACAACGCTTTTGAAGTACTTC.

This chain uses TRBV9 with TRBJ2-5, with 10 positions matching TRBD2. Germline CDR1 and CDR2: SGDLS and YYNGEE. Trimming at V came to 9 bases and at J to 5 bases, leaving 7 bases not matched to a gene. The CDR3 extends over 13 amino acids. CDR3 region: CATSSGSSETQYF. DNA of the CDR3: TGTGCCACTTCTAGCGGGAGCTCGGAGACCCAGTACTTC.

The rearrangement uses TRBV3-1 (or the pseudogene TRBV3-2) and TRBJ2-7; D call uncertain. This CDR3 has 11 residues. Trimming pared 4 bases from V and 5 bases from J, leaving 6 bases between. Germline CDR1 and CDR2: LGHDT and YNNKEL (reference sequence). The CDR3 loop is CASSRSNEQYF. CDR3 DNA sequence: TGTGCCAGCAGCCGTTCCAACGAGCAGTACTTC.

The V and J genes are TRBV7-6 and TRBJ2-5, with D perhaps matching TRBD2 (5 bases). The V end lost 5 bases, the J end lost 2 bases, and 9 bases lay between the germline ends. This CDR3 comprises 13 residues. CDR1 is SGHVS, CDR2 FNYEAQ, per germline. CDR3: CASSGPGQETQYF. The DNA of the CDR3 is TGTGCCAGCAGCGGACCGGGGCAAGAGACCCAGTACTTC.

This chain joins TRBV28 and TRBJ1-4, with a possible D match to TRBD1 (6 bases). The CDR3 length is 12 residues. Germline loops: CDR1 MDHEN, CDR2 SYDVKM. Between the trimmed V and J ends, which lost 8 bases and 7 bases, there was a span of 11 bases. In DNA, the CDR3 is TGTGCCAGCGGGGGGCGGGTTGAAAAACTGTTTTTT. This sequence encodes CASGGRVEKLFF.